What follows describes a single T cell receptor (beta chain). Its antigen is not identified. The data derive from a study of a mutant IDH1 vaccine in newly diagnosed glioma. About the study: Onset of vaccination occurred 4-6 weeks following radiotherapy alone, or with temozolomide cycles. The study held visit V12 at week 35 and visit V13 at week 47.

The assay was immunoSEQ multiplex PCR, and TCRdb's table has in-frame clones only and misses some. The table records roughly 52,000 clones, about 82% of them present only once. The time point: week 35, safety follow-up. Each dose of the vaccine consisted of 300 ug of mutant IDH1 20-mer peptide, with topical imiquimod. The length of the CDR3 is 15 residues. V gave up 4 bases and J gave up 5 bases; unmatched junction bases: 8. Germline V lookup: CDR1 SGHRS, CDR2 YFSETQ. The sequence derives from a man aged 35 to 55 with glioma. The sequences come from PBMCs, collected from a glioma patient whose treatment included an IDH1 peptide vaccine. The gene calls are TRBV5-1 and TRBJ2-1; 8 nucleotides line up with TRBD2. DNA of the CDR3: TGCGCCAGCAGCCATAAAGCGGGAGTGGACAATGAGCAGTTCTTC. This sequence encodes CASSHKAGVDNEQFF.